This T cell receptor beta chain was captured in a study of TIL therapy for anti-PD-1-resistant metastatic lung cancer. At the level of the study: Tumors were harvested before any PD-1/PD-L1 blockade. Findings and caveats of the study: Treatment-naive, never-smoker and oncogene-addicted patients were overrepresented in this highly selected cohort.

This was the immunoSEQ v3 assay. Sequencing depth was approximately 2 million read pairs for survey level, about 5-6 million for deep. Generated by immunoSEQ multiplex PCR, the TCRdb table keeps only in-frame clones and is missing some. The sample contains about 15,000 clones, roughly 88% of which appear only once. Noted time point: pre-treatment sample, taken before nivolumab and TIL therapy. Adults with stage 4 NSCLC were enrolled in a phase I trial. CDR1 and CDR2 (germline): ENHRY, SYGVKD. The length of the CDR3 is 12 residues. The ends were cut back, 6 bases at V and 7 bases at J, with 9 bases in the middle. About this clone: The antigen remains unidentified.

Sequenced here: blood, sampled at baseline. This TCR was recovered from a person aged 25 to 85 with non-small cell lung cancer. This sequence joins TRBV10-3 and TRBJ2-2; weak D call: TRBD1 (6 bases). CDR3 bases: TGTGCCATCAGCGGACAGTACGGGGAGCTGTTTTTT. This encodes CAISGQYGELFF.